The 5 T cell receptor beta chains presented below share a single source sample, sequenced in a study of T cells after yellow fever vaccination (dated by TCRdb to between 2018 and 2021). Libraries came from 5' RACE. Instrument on record: Illumina HiSeq 2500. TCRdb redid the processing of the public reads, applying fastp at Q25 and MiXCR, and retained in-frame beta chains. Duplicate CDR3 protein sequences are folded into a single record with the most common DNA and genes. This sample comprises around 150,000 distinct CDR3 sequences, about 7% of them detected only once. The top ten constitute 2.5% of the sample. Taken with the paper, the label for treatment or condition translates to: live attenuated yellow fever vaccine strain. The sample here was CD4+ T cells sorted from PBMCs, taken roughly 5 days after the first yellow fever vaccination. Source of these receptors: a man between 18 and 29 years old who received the YFV17D yellow fever vaccine.

This clonotype has a handful of counts. V gene TRBV7-2 combines with J gene TRBJ1-5; D ambiguous. Germline CDR1 reads SGHTA; CDR2 reads FQGNSA. Trimming shortened V by 1 base and J by 7 bases, and 11 bases separated the two germline ends. This CDR3 is built from 14 residues. The CDR3: CASSLDPGRQPQHF. The CDR3 coding sequence is TGTGCCAGCAGCTTAGACCCGGGTCGGCAGCCCCAGCATTTT.

This clonotype was seen more than once but under ten times. The rearrangement joins TRBV7-8 to TRBJ2-1; D possibly corresponds to TRBD2 (5 bases). Germline V CDR1 and CDR2: SGHVS, FQNEAQ. CDR3 length equals 14 residues. Trimming left V 6 bases short and J 1 base short, with 10 bases between. The CDR3 here is CASSNGESYNEQFF. In DNA form, the CDR3 reads TGTGCCAGCAGTAACGGGGAGTCCTACAATGAGCAGTTCTTC.

As concerns this clonotype: Just one base apart from a much larger clone, this may be a read error. The chain employs TRBV5-1 and TRBJ1-1, with D maybe TRBD1 (5 bases). This CDR3 is built from 14 residues. V was pared by 4 bases and J by 4 bases, with 14 bases between. Per germline, CDR1 SGHRS and CDR2 YFSETQ. The CDR3 is CASSPHGGTTEAFF. In nucleotides, the CDR3 is TGCGCCAGCAGCCCCCATGGGGGTACCACTGAAGCTTTCTTT.

This clonotype was detected ten times or more. The chain links TRBV10-3 to TRBJ1-4; D not certain. This CDR3 has 13 amino acids. Germline V gene sequence: CDR1 ENHRY, CDR2 SYGVKD. Trimming removed 6 bases from V and 5 bases from J, with 10 bases in between. Written as DNA, the CDR3 is TGTGCCATCAGGCTCGACGGGAATGAAAAACTGTTTTTT. It translates to CAIRLDGNEKLFF.

This clonotype has just a few counts. The chain has TRBV5-1 and TRBJ1-1; D is possibly TRBD1 (6 bases). With 3 bases removed from V and 1 base from J, the gap between germline ends came to 10 bases. Looked up from germline, CDR1 is SGHRS and CDR2 is YFSETQ. The CDR3 contains 14 residues. The CDR3 reads CASSYGQKNTEAFF. As DNA, the CDR3 is TGCGCCAGCAGCTATGGACAGAAGAACACTGAAGCTTTCTTT.